These 23 T cell receptor beta chains share one sample of origin, sequenced in a study of blood T cell repertoires in COVID-19 (dated by TCRdb to 2019 to 2021). Library preparation employed the immunoSEQ multiplex PCR assay. Sourced from immuneACCESS, this table was stored by TCRdb with only in-frame sequences that have V and J called. A share of the clones is absent; for the studies checked, an unresolved V gene accounts for under half, and the remainder has no known explanation. In this sample the table shows over 200,000 clones, 70% to 90% of which occur a single time. Less than 14% of the sample is taken by the ten largest. The sequenced sample was PBMCs or T cells enriched from blood (not recorded which). These receptors were collected from a man aged 25-40 years who had recovered from COVID-19.

In its sample, this clone was seen once. This CDR3 is also generated by other DNA sequences in the sample. This chain joins TRBV5-1 and TRBJ1-2; TRBD1 matches at 7 bases. The germline gives CDR1 SGHRS, CDR2 YFSETQ. The CDR3 is 13 residues long. The V gene end was trimmed by 2 bases and the J gene end by 4 bases; junction bases not matched to a gene: 2. For the CDR3, the DNA is TGCGCCAGCAGCTTTGGGGACAGCTATGGCTACACCTTC. Protein sequence: CASSFGDSYGYTF.

CDR3 DNA sequence: TGTGCCAGCCTTGCGGGACTAGCGAGGGAGGGCATTCAGTACTTC. It yields the protein CASLAGLAREGIQYF. The chain links TRBV2 to TRBJ2-4; 10 bases are a match to TRBD2. Germline trimming cut 8 bases from V and 9 bases from J; bases unmatched to any gene: 13. The CDR3 has 15 residues. CDR1 is SNHLY, CDR2 FYNNEI, per germline. Full variable domain (outside the CDR3, taken from reference TRBV2 and TRBJ2-4): EPEVTQTPSHQVTQMGQEVILRCVPISNHLYFYWYRQILGQKVEFLVSFYNNEISEKSEIFDDQFSVERPDGSNFTLKIRSTKLEDSAMYFCASLAGLAREGIQYFGAGTRLSVL.

V gene TRBV9 combines with J gene TRBJ1-6; a weak D match, TRBD1 (6 bases). The V end lost 7 bases, the J end lost 7 bases, and 15 bases lay between the germline ends. Per the germline V gene, CDR1 is SGDLS and CDR2 is YYNGEE. The CDR3 covers 14 residues. The CDR3 DNA is TGTGCCAGCGGACCACAGGGCACGAATTCACCCCTCCACTTT. Its translation: CASGPQGTNSPLHF.

The V call is TRBV7-2, the J call TRBJ2-1, with D perhaps TRBD2 (5 bases). Germline assignment: CDR1 SGHTA and CDR2 FQGNSA. The CDR3 consists of 16 residues. Deletions cut 3 bases from V and 2 bases from J, with 14 bases between. Here the CDR3 reads CASSLYGKGAYNEQFF. CDR3 sequence (DNA): TGTGCCAGCAGCTTGTACGGCAAGGGAGCCTACAATGAGCAGTTCTTC.

The chain combines TRBV20-1 with TRBJ2-1; D remains ambiguous. CDR1 and CDR2 from the germline V gene are DFQATT and SNEGSKA (reference sequence). Trimming shortened V by 0 bases and J by 5 bases, and 2 bases separated the two germline ends. CDR3 length: 11 residues. CDR3 in amino acids: CSARDNNEQFF. CDR3 in DNA: TGCAGTGCTAGAGATAACAATGAGCAGTTCTTC.

This chain connects TRBV13 to TRBJ1-3, with no clear D. V gave up 2 bases and J gave up 2 bases, with 10 bases separating them. Germline V gene data show CDR1 as PRHDT and CDR2 as FYEKMQ (reference sequence). This CDR3 is 15 amino acids long. The DNA for the CDR3 is TGTGCCAGCAGCTTACAGCCGGGAACTGGAAACACCATATATTTT. Protein: CASSLQPGTGNTIYF.

The V and J genes are TRBV18 and TRBJ1-4; D might be TRBD1 (6 bases). The CDR3 has 16 amino acids. Germline V gives CDR1 KGHSH, CDR2 LQKENI. V was clipped by 1 base and J by 0 bases, with 9 bases between them. The CDR3 sequence is CASSPLRTATNEKLFF. The DNA of the CDR3 is TGTGCCAGCTCACCACTGCGGACAGCAACTAATGAAAAACTGTTTTTT. Full variable domain (remainder filled in from reference TRBV18 and TRBJ1-4): NAGVMQNPRHLVRRRGQEARLRCSPMKGHSHVYWYRQLPEEGLKFMVYLQKENIIDESGMPKERFSAEFPKEGPSILRIQQVVRGDSAAYFCASSPLRTATNEKLFFGSGTQLSVL.

The J gene is TRBJ2-2, the V gene TRBV24-1; TRBD1 agrees at 10 bases. CDR3 length: 15 residues. Germline-derived CDR1 and CDR2 are KGHDR and SFDVKD. Losses at the gene ends were 10 bases for V and 4 bases for J; bases not matched to a gene: 8. The CDR3 loop is CATSPGQGSTGELFF. The CDR3 DNA is TGTGCCACGAGTCCGGGACAGGGGAGCACCGGGGAGCTGTTTTTT.

This chain links TRBV18 with TRBJ2-2; weak D call: TRBD2 (5 bases). This CDR3 comprises 19 residues. With 1 base removed from V and 0 bases from J, the gap between germline ends came to 18 bases. Germline CDR1 is KGHSH and CDR2 is LQKENI. CDR3 sequence: CASSPRGEGGTTNTGELFF. Here the CDR3 DNA reads TGTGCCAGCTCACCACGGGGTGAGGGCGGAACAACGAACACCGGGGAGCTGTTTTTT.

The rearrangement uses TRBV10-2 and TRBJ1-3; 7 bases line up with TRBD1. J was trimmed by 8 bases and V by 1 base; bases with no gene match: 8. The CDR3 spans 15 residues. In germline, CDR1 is WSHSY, CDR2 SAAADI. The CDR3 here is CASSEFSQGSDTIYF. The CDR3 nucleotides are TGCGCCAGCAGTGAGTTTTCACAGGGGTCGGACACCATATATTTT.

V is TRBV7-9 and J is TRBJ1-1, with TRBD1 identical over 7 bases. V gave up 2 bases and J gave up 4 bases; unmatched junction bases: 10. This CDR3 has 16 residues. CDR1 and CDR2 from the germline V gene are SEHNR and FQNEAQ (reference sequence). CDR3 nucleotide sequence: TGTGCCAGCAGCTTACTGGCTAACAGGGGAGGCACTGAAGCTTTCTTT. Its translation: CASSLLANRGGTEAFF.

J is TRBJ1-2 and V is TRBV28, with 10 bases matching TRBD1. The length of the CDR3 is 16 residues. The trim removed 5 bases at V and 4 bases at J, leaving 10 bases unmatched. The V gene's germline CDR1 is MDHEN and CDR2 SYDVKM. This chain's CDR3 is CASSTPLTGGVYGYTF. CDR3 in DNA: TGTGCCAGCAGTACCCCTCTGACAGGGGGCGTCTATGGCTACACCTTC.

This rearrangement joins TRBV4-2 to TRBJ1-5; 7 nucleotides align to TRBD1. Germline trimming cut 0 bases from V and 2 bases from J; bases unmatched to any gene: 4. Germline CDR1 LGHNA, CDR2 YNFKEQ. This CDR3 has 16 residues. CDR3 sequence (DNA): TGTGCCAGCAGCCAAGATCTCGGACAGGGCAATCAGCCCCAGCATTTT. Encoded protein: CASSQDLGQGNQPQHF.

The V gene is TRBV3-1 (or the pseudogene TRBV3-2), the J gene TRBJ2-7; 7 bases map to TRBD2. Germline loops: CDR1 LGHDT, CDR2 YNNKEL (reference sequence). Trimming cost V 4 bases and J 2 bases; bases outside gene matches: 2. The CDR3 runs 13 residues. CDR3 DNA: TGTGCCAGCAGCCTGGGACTAACCTACGAGCAGTACTTC. It yields the protein CASSLGLTYEQYF.

This chain joins TRBV5-6 and TRBJ1-2; a weak D match, TRBD1 (6 bases). The CDR3 consists of 15 residues. The ends were cut back, 0 bases at V and 8 bases at J, with 17 bases in the middle. CDR1 is SGHDT, CDR2 YYEEEE, per germline. The DNA for the CDR3 is TGTGCCAGCAGCTTGGTAGGGGCAGGGGAAAGAGGCTACACCTTC. Its protein product is CASSLVGAGERGYTF.

The chain is built from TRBV10-3 and TRBJ1-1; D may be TRBD1 (6 bases). The CDR3 extends over 16 amino acids. In germline, CDR1 is ENHRY, CDR2 SYGVKD. V was trimmed by 5 bases and J by 1 base, leaving 17 bases between them. The CDR3 region has the DNA TGTGCCATCAGTCCCTTAGCGGGGGGCTCGAACACTGAAGCTTTCTTT. It yields the protein CAISPLAGGSNTEAFF.

This clone was seen a few times. The chain links TRBV3-1 (or the pseudogene TRBV3-2) to TRBJ1-4; D remains ambiguous. The germline V and J ends were trimmed by 1 base and 0 bases, with 9 bases remaining between them. Looked up from germline, CDR1 is LGHDT and CDR2 is YNNKEL (reference sequence). The CDR3 consists of 16 residues. The CDR3 coding sequence is TGTGCCAGCAGCCAAGGGACTTTTGCAACTAATGAAAAACTGTTTTTT. Translating gives CASSQGTFATNEKLFF.

The gene calls are TRBV6-5 and TRBJ2-3, with 11 nucleotides matching TRBD2. The CDR3 has 15 amino acids. Germline loops: CDR1 MNHEY, CDR2 SVGAGI. Unmatched junction bases numbered 5, after V lost 6 bases and J lost 3 bases. CDR3 in DNA: TGTGCCAGCAGCCGACTAGCGGGATGGACAGATACGCAGTATTTT. It translates to CASSRLAGWTDTQYF.

The chain couples TRBV29-1 to TRBJ1-3; 8 bases are a match to TRBD1. This CDR3 is built from 13 residues. The trim removed 5 bases at V and 0 bases at J, leaving 0 bases unmatched. Germline CDR1 SQVTM, CDR2 ANQGSEA. In DNA, the CDR3 is TGCAGCGTTACAGGGGGCTCTGGAAACACCATATATTTT. This encodes CSVTGGSGNTIYF.

The rearrangement joins TRBV5-1 to TRBJ1-2; a weak D match, TRBD1 (6 bases). V was shortened by 6 bases and J by 7 bases, with 19 bases between the two germline ends. CDR1 is SGHRS and CDR2 is YFSETQ in the germline V gene. CDR3 length: 14 residues. The CDR3, as DNA: TGCGCCAGCACTTCAGGGGCGGCCGGTAGTGGCTACACCTTC. It specifies CASTSGAAGSGYTF.

The sample holds a few counts of this clone. This sequence joins TRBV12-3 or TRBV12-4 and TRBJ1-2; TRBD1 matches 7 bases. V gave up 6 bases and J gave up 9 bases; unmatched junction bases: 4. The CDR3 is made up of 11 amino acids. CDR3 protein: CASSLTGRYTF. CDR3 bases: TGTGCCAGCAGCCTGACAGGGCGCTACACCTTC.

The V and J genes are TRBV7-9 and TRBJ1-2; D may be TRBD1 (5 bases). Germline CDR1 is SEHNR and CDR2 is FQNEAQ (reference sequence). The CDR3 loop spans 12 amino acids. Trimming pared 4 bases from V and 8 bases from J, leaving 11 bases between. The CDR3 bases are TGTGCCAGCAGCTCTCAGGGAAGCGGCTACACCTTC. This gives the protein CASSSQGSGYTF.

V is TRBV9 and J is TRBJ1-3; D is ambiguous. Germline CDR1 SGDLS, CDR2 YYNGEE. The V end lost 3 bases, the J end lost 4 bases, and 11 bases lay between the germline ends. This CDR3 contains 14 residues. CDR3 amino acids: CASSANSGGNTIYF. The CDR3, as DNA: TGTGCCAGCAGCGCCAACAGCGGGGGAAACACCATATATTTT.